Listed here are 26 T cell receptor beta chains from one sample, sequenced in a study of T-cell memory formation after mild COVID-19. TCRdb passed the 5' RACE reads through MiXCR, listing each CDR3 protein once. The sample has roughly 370,000 distinct CDR3 sequences; about a sixth are singletons. The sequencing sample was made of PBMCs or a T cell subset sorted from them (not recorded which). The receptors were sampled from a man aged 18 to 29 who had mild COVID-19 (a few samples of this study predate the infection). Cell type and time point are not known.

V usage is TRBV6-6 and J usage is TRBJ2-1; D is unresolved. Germline V gene sequence: CDR1 MNHNY, CDR2 SVGAGI (reference sequence). CDR3 length: 14 residues. Trimming removed 6 bases at V and 9 bases at J, with 18 bases between. The CDR3 DNA reads as TGTGCCAGCAGAAAACTCCAGGAGTTGGGTGAGCAGTTCTTC. Translating gives CASRKLQELGEQFF.

The genes are TRBV5-5 and TRBJ1-5, with D possibly being TRBD1 (6 bases). Germline V lookup: CDR1 SGHKS, CDR2 YYEKEE (reference sequence). The CDR3 extends over 14 amino acids. The germline V and J ends were trimmed by 1 base and 5 bases, with 10 bases remaining between them. The CDR3 region has the DNA TGTGCCAGCAGCTTGATACAGGGCGATCAGCCCCAGCATTTT. Translating it yields CASSLIQGDQPQHF. Full variable domain (outside the CDR3, taken from reference TRBV5-5 and TRBJ1-5): DAGVTQSPTHLIKTRGQQVTLRCSPISGHKSVSWYQQVLGQGPQFIFQYYEKEERGRGNFPDRFSARQFPNYSSELNVNALLLGDSALYLCASSLIQGDQPQHFGDGTRLSIL.

This clonotype has more than one count but fewer than ten. The chain uses TRBV4-2 and TRBJ2-1, with 12 nucleotides matching TRBD2. This CDR3 contains 13 residues. The J segment lost 6 bases and the V segment lost 10 bases, leaving 4 bases of the junction unmatched. The V gene's germline CDR1 is LGHNA and CDR2 YNFKEQ. CDR3 sequence reads: CATGTSGSNEQFF. The CDR3 region has the DNA TGTGCCACCGGGACTAGCGGGTCCAATGAGCAGTTCTTC.

This rearrangement joins TRBV7-2 to TRBJ1-5; 9 bases align to TRBD1. The V gene end was trimmed by 8 bases and the J gene end by 0 bases; junction bases not matched to a gene: 5. In germline, CDR1 is SGHTA, CDR2 FQGNSA. This CDR3 has 15 amino acids. The DNA for the CDR3 is TGTGCCAGCGGGGGACAGGGAAATAGCAATCAGCCCCAGCATTTT. This translates into CASGGQGNSNQPQHF.

This clonotype was recorded a few times. The V gene is TRBV7-9, the J gene TRBJ2-7; D unclear. The CDR3 has 15 amino acids. The germline V gene has CDR1 SEHNR and CDR2 FQNEAQ (reference sequence). The ends were cut back, 6 bases at V and 4 bases at J, with 19 bases in the middle. The CDR3 reads CASSSATLFGYEQYV. The CDR3 DNA follows: TGTGCCAGCAGTTCCGCTACCCTATTCGGATACGAGCAGTACGTC.

This clonotype came up many times. The chain combines TRBV5-1 with TRBJ2-7, with TRBD1 as a possible D gene (5 bases). Germline V lookup: CDR1 SGHRS, CDR2 YFSETQ. There are 15 residues in the CDR3. The V end lost 3 bases, the J end lost 5 bases, and 18 bases lay between the germline ends. CDR3 residues: CASSSQGIGIHEQYF. The CDR3 DNA follows: TGCGCCAGCAGCTCCCAGGGAATTGGTATCCACGAGCAGTACTTC.

The chain links TRBV4-1 to TRBJ2-1; possible D gene TRBD2, 5 bases. CDR3 length equals 14 residues. The germline V gene has CDR1 MGHRA and CDR2 YSYEKL. Trimming shortened V by 2 bases and J by 8 bases, and 13 bases separated the two germline ends. As DNA, the CDR3 is TGCGCCAGCAGCCAAACTAGTCACGGCGATGAGCAGTTCTTC. This translates into CASSQTSHGDEQFF.

This clonotype was recorded a few times. This chain connects TRBV14 to TRBJ2-5; 10 bases align to TRBD2. The germline V gene has CDR1 SGHDN and CDR2 FVKESK. The ends lost 6 bases at V and 5 bases at J; junction bases unmatched: 9. There are 15 residues in the CDR3. CDR3 in DNA: TGTGCCAGCAGACGCGGACTAGCGGTCTGGGAGACCCAGTACTTC. Amino acids: CASRRGLAVWETQYF.

This clonotype was seen ten or more times. The chain links TRBV10-3 to TRBJ2-6; maybe TRBD2 (5 bases). This CDR3 spans 19 amino acids. With 2 bases removed from V and 2 bases from J, the gap between germline ends came to 19 bases. CDR1 and CDR2 (germline): ENHRY, SYGVKD. CDR3 nucleotide sequence: TGTGCCATCAGTGAGCAGCCGGGAACGCACCTCCCTGGGGCCAACGTCCTGACTTTC. It translates to CAISEQPGTHLPGANVLTF.

V gene TRBV10-3 combines with J gene TRBJ2-1, with TRBD2 identical over 10 bases. The CDR3 loop spans 15 amino acids. Germline V lookup: CDR1 ENHRY, CDR2 SYGVKD. V was pared by 10 bases and J by 3 bases, with 9 bases of the junction left unmatched. The CDR3 protein is CATGPSGGHYNEQFF. The CDR3 DNA sequence: TGTGCCACCGGGCCTAGCGGGGGCCACTACAATGAGCAGTTCTTC.

This clonotype has more than one count but fewer than ten. The rearrangement links TRBV28 to TRBJ2-1, with a tentative D call TRBD2 (6 bases). Trimming stripped 4 bases from V and 10 bases from J, with 20 bases between. This CDR3 region has 15 residues. Germline CDR1 and CDR2: MDHEN and SYDVKM. The CDR3 here is CASSSAGTGELEQFF. For the CDR3, the DNA is TGTGCCAGCAGTTCCGCCGGGACGGGGGAACTCGAGCAGTTCTTC.

The chain has TRBV6-5 and TRBJ2-1; 8 nucleotides line up with TRBD1. The V gene end was trimmed by 4 bases and the J gene end by 8 bases; junction bases not matched to a gene: 7. This CDR3 spans 14 amino acids. Per germline, CDR1 MNHEY and CDR2 SVGAGI. As DNA, the CDR3 is TGTGCCAGCAGTTCCCCGGGACAGGCCGATGAGCAGTTCTTC. Its protein is CASSSPGQADEQFF.

This clonotype was found a few times. A read error may produce the germline difference seen at one junction end. This chain connects TRBV20-1 to TRBJ1-5, with 7 nucleotides matching TRBD1. Per the germline V gene, CDR1 is DFQATT and CDR2 is SNEGSKA (reference sequence). This CDR3 region has 15 residues. CDR3 loop: CSGRFRQGLGQPQHF. CDR3 coding DNA: TGCAGTGGTAGATTTCGACAGGGACTAGGGCAGCCCCAGCATTTT.

DNA for the CDR3: TGCGCCAGCAGCAAGGGGTTAAGGGAAAAACTGTTTTTT. Translated: CASSKGLREKLFF. V and J are TRBV4-1 and TRBJ1-4; weak D call: TRBD1 (5 bases). The CDR3 covers 13 residues. Per germline, CDR1 MGHRA and CDR2 YSYEKL. The V gene lost 5 bases and the J gene lost 8 bases, with 12 bases spanning the gap.

A few counts support this clonotype. The chain joins TRBV4-3 to TRBJ1-4, with no clear D. Trimming shortened V by 1 base and J by 6 bases, and 12 bases separated the two germline ends. Germline loops: CDR1 LGHNA, CDR2 YSLEER. The CDR3 runs to 15 residues. The CDR3 region is CASSQAVGPDEKLFF. CDR3 nucleotide sequence: TGCGCCAGCAGCCAAGCGGTTGGACCGGATGAAAAACTGTTTTTT.

This clonotype was detected only a few times. J is TRBJ2-1 and V is TRBV7-6, with TRBD1 as a possible D gene (6 bases). Per the germline V gene, CDR1 is SGHVS and CDR2 is FNYEAQ. This CDR3 contains 15 residues. V was clipped by 5 bases and J by 2 bases, with 13 bases between them. The CDR3 here is CASSQNRVPYNEQFF. CDR3 nucleotide sequence: TGTGCCAGCAGCCAAAACAGGGTCCCCTACAATGAGCAGTTCTTC.

This clonotype was seen a handful of times. The chain links TRBV7-9 to TRBJ1-1, with TRBD1 as a possible D gene (5 bases). The length of the CDR3 is 12 residues. Trimming removed 5 bases at V and 11 bases at J, with 15 bases between. Germline CDR1 is SEHNR and CDR2 is FQNEAQ (reference sequence). CDR3 in DNA: TGTGCCAGCAGCAGGGACCGTACGGTGGCTTTCTTT. It encodes CASSRDRTVAFF.

The rearrangement uses TRBV20-1 and TRBJ2-3, with 15 positions matching TRBD2. Trimming cost V 3 bases and J 0 bases; bases outside gene matches: 13. The CDR3 contains 20 residues. Germline CDR1 reads DFQATT; CDR2 reads SNEGSKA (reference sequence). The CDR3 reads CSASSPGTSGGTSSTDTQYF. The CDR3 DNA sequence: TGCAGTGCTAGCAGTCCCGGGACTAGCGGGGGGACTTCTAGCACAGATACGCAGTATTTT.

The chain joins TRBV3-1 to TRBJ2-5; D could derive from TRBD1 or TRBD2 (6 bases each). Germline CDR1 reads LGHDT; CDR2 reads YNNKEL (reference sequence). The CDR3 sequence is 15 residues long. The ends were cut back, 1 base at V and 5 bases at J, with 14 bases in the middle. The CDR3 reads CASSQGTGARETQYF. The CDR3 nucleotides read TGTGCCAGCAGCCAAGGGACGGGGGCTCGGGAGACCCAGTACTTC.

The CDR3 reads CASSHDVQASNQPQHF. The CDR3 DNA reads as TGTGCCAGCAGCCATGACGTTCAGGCTAGCAATCAGCCCCAGCATTTT. The V gene is TRBV12-3 or TRBV12-4, the J gene TRBJ1-5; the D is unclear. The length of the CDR3 is 16 residues. Deletions cut 6 bases from V and 0 bases from J, with 15 bases between.

This rearrangement joins TRBV6-6 to TRBJ1-2; 7 bases line up with TRBD1. The CDR3 runs 13 residues. V was clipped by 2 bases and J by 7 bases; unmatched bases: 4. In germline, CDR1 is MNHNY, CDR2 SVGAGI (reference sequence). CDR3 amino acids: CASSYDRDTGYTF. DNA of the CDR3: TGTGCCAGCAGTTACGACAGGGATACTGGCTACACCTTC.

The sample holds a few counts of this clonotype. The chain uses TRBV29-1 and TRBJ1-2; no reliable D call. The CDR3 spans 13 residues. V lost 4 bases and J lost 5, with 14 bases in between. The germline gives CDR1 SQVTM, CDR2 ANQGSEA. The CDR3 coding sequence is TGCAGCGTTGTCGGAGGGAATAGGTATGGCTACACCTTC. Protein product: CSVVGGNRYGYTF.

This clonotype was detected a few times. J is TRBJ2-1 and V is TRBV5-1; TRBD1 agrees at 9 bases. The CDR3 runs to 18 residues. V dropped 0 bases and J dropped 8; count of bases not matched to a gene: 15. Germline V gene lookup returns CDR1 SGHRS and CDR2 YFSETQ. The DNA for the CDR3 is TGCGCCAGCAGCTTGGGGAGGACAGGGGAAAGTTTGGGACATGAGCAGTTCTTC. It is translated as CASSLGRTGESLGHEQFF.

V is TRBV4-2 and J is TRBJ1-1; D gene unclear. V was cut by 1 base and J by 4 bases, with 13 bases left in between. The CDR3 covers 15 residues. Germline V gene data show CDR1 as LGHNA and CDR2 as YNFKEQ. The chain's CDR3 is CASSQAELLGTEAFF. CDR3 bases: TGTGCCAGCAGCCAAGCGGAGCTGCTGGGCACTGAAGCTTTCTTT.

This clonotype has a handful of counts. The V call is TRBV5-1, the J call TRBJ2-1, with 9 bases aligning to TRBD1. Germline lookup yields CDR1 SGHRS and CDR2 YFSETQ. V lost 0 bases and J lost 6; bases outside the gene matches: 7. This CDR3 region has 16 residues. This CDR3 is CASSLGVETGGNEQFF. CDR3 coding DNA: TGCGCCAGCAGCTTGGGCGTAGAGACAGGGGGCAATGAGCAGTTCTTC.

The rearrangement links TRBV20-1 to TRBJ1-2; tentatively, D is TRBD1 (5 bases). Deletions cut 6 bases from V and 2 bases from J, with 13 bases between. The germline gives CDR1 DFQATT, CDR2 SNEGSKA (reference sequence). This CDR3 spans 13 amino acids. CDR3 protein: CSAEGEGNYGYTF. DNA for the CDR3: TGCAGTGCCGAAGGGGAAGGGAACTATGGCTACACCTTC.